The entry that follows covers one TCR beta chain sequence. Its antigen is as yet unknown. This sample is drawn from a study of shared clonotypes between healthy human individuals. Study-level results: Naive subsets generally exceeded memory subsets in estimated richness.

CD45RO-negative, CCR7-selected cells formed the naive CD8 fraction, which excluded terminally differentiated effector memory CD45RA+ cells. The study drew its donors from healthy HIV-negative adults without recent acute infections or vaccinations. The CDR3 consists of 14 residues. Germline V gene data show CDR1 as MDHEN and CDR2 as SYDVKM. V lost 5 bases and J 1 base, leaving 11 bases between the germline ends. Data came from immunoSEQ multiplex PCR; TCRdb stores just in-frame clones and leaves some out. The sample lists approximately 2,000,000 clones; 80% to 95% were seen once. The sequencing sample was made of naive CD8+ T cells from PBMCs. The chain has TRBV28 and TRBJ1-2; D remains unclear. The receptor comes from a man aged 18 to 29 in good health. Some clones in this sample may be carry-over from other donors' samples. The CDR3 loop reads CASSPPTVNYGYTF. In DNA form, the CDR3 reads TGTGCCAGCAGTCCCCCGACGGTTAACTATGGCTACACCTTC.